This record covers a single T cell receptor (beta chain). The data belong to a study of technical replicates of blood from a handful of donors. Trimming took 4 bases from V and 2 from J, leaving 9 bases between them. Germline V gene lookup returns CDR1 SGDLS and CDR2 YYNGEE. The CDR3 has 13 amino acids. Repertoires were generated with immunoSEQ multiplex PCR, while TCRdb's copy carries only in-frame clones and drops some. The sample carries 80,000 to 90,000 clones, roughly 94% recorded once. The sample consisted of T cells isolated from PBMCs. This TCR was recovered from a human donor in good health. The chain is built from TRBV9 and TRBJ1-2; no clear D gene. CDR3 DNA: TGTGCCAGCAGCTCTCAGGCAAACTATGGCTACACCTTC. This gives the protein CASSSQANYGYTF. Variable domain in full (rest from reference TRBV9 and TRBJ1-2): DSGVTQTPKHLITATGQRVTLRCSPRSGDLSVYWYQQSLDQGLQFLIQYYNGEERAKGNILERFSAQQFPDLHSELNLSSLELGDSALYFCASSSQANYGYTFGSGTRLTVV.